The 21 T cell receptor beta chains reported below all come from one sample, sequenced in a study of blood T cell repertoires in COVID-19. Repertoires were generated with immunoSEQ multiplex PCR, while TCRdb's copy carries only in-frame clones and drops some. This table holds about 17,000 clones, roughly 87% found once. The sequencing input was peripheral blood. The source is a man aged 45-60 years with active COVID-19.

The genes are TRBV9 and TRBJ2-3; TRBD1 matches at 12 bases. Germline CDR1 and CDR2: SGDLS and YYNGEE. This CDR3 contains 19 residues. V was pared by 3 bases and J by 5 bases, with 16 bases of the junction left unmatched. The CDR3 DNA is TGTGCCAGCAGCGGGCGGTCCTACGGGACAGGGGGCAGTCGAGATACGCAGTATTTT. Translated, it gives CASSGRSYGTGGSRDTQYF.

This chain uses TRBV30 with TRBJ1-2; D gene uncertain. Germline V gene sequence: CDR1 GTSNPN, CDR2 SVGIG (reference sequence). This CDR3 region has 13 residues. Between the trimmed V and J ends, which lost 5 bases and 11 bases, there was a span of 21 bases. The CDR3 region is CAWAPPLDSPYTF. DNA of the CDR3: TGTGCCTGGGCCCCCCCCCTAGATTCTCCGTACACCTTC.

This sequence joins TRBV14 and TRBJ2-7, with D tentatively TRBD1 (6 bases). The CDR3 is made up of 14 amino acids. In germline, CDR1 is SGHDN, CDR2 FVKESK. V lost 2 bases, J lost 5 bases, and 13 bases lay in between. The CDR3 is CASSQSGQLHEQYF. Here the CDR3 DNA reads TGTGCCAGCAGCCAATCGGGACAACTCCACGAGCAGTACTTC.

This sequence joins TRBV7-2 and TRBJ2-1; unclear D gene. This CDR3 has 16 amino acids. CDR1 is SGHTA, CDR2 FQGNSA, per germline. The V and J ends lost 2 bases and 1 base respectively, with 12 bases between them. The CDR3 is CASSLSRLRSYNEQFF. CDR3 DNA sequence: TGTGCCAGCAGCTTATCACGACTGAGGTCCTACAATGAGCAGTTCTTC.

The V call is TRBV27, the J call TRBJ2-5; D is unresolved. V dropped 7 bases and J dropped 4 bases, with 19 bases sitting between them. In germline, CDR1 is MNHEY, CDR2 SMNVEV (reference sequence). The CDR3 is 15 amino acids. CDR3 protein: CASKAGTNRGETQYF. The CDR3 nucleotides are TGTGCCAGCAAGGCCGGAACTAACCGAGGAGAGACCCAGTACTTC.

The V gene is TRBV15, the J gene TRBJ2-4, with TRBD1 matching 10 bases. The CDR3 has 20 amino acids. V gave up 5 bases and J gave up 3 bases; unmatched junction bases: 19. Germline V gene data show CDR1 as LNHNV and CDR2 as YYDKDF (reference sequence). The CDR3 loop reads CATSGGKSGTGVLGKNIQYF. DNA of the CDR3: TGTGCCACCAGCGGCGGCAAGTCTGGGACAGGGGTGTTGGGCAAAAACATTCAGTACTTC.

The chain has TRBV28 and TRBJ2-7; 7 bases map to TRBD1. The CDR3 is 14 residues long. CDR1 is MDHEN and CDR2 is SYDVKM in the germline V gene. The J segment lost 5 bases and the V segment lost 3 bases, leaving 7 bases of the junction unmatched. Written as DNA, the CDR3 is TGTGCCAGCAGTTTTCAAGGGGGCAGGGACGAGCAGTACTTC. Protein sequence: CASSFQGGRDEQYF.

This clone was recorded a few times. The chain joins TRBV19 to TRBJ2-3; no firm D call. Germline loops: CDR1 LNHDA, CDR2 SQIVND (reference sequence). The CDR3 runs to 14 residues. V lost 3 bases and J lost 0, with 7 bases in between. The CDR3 DNA is TGTGCCAGTAGTATCGGGTGGAGCACAGATACGCAGTATTTT. It encodes CASSIGWSTDTQYF.

The chain has TRBV19 and TRBJ2-7; the D gene is possibly TRBD1 (6 bases). V lost 6 bases to trimming and J lost 6 bases, with 15 bases between them. The CDR3 totals 13 residues. Germline V gene lookup returns CDR1 LNHDA and CDR2 SQIVND (reference sequence). In DNA, the CDR3 is TGTGCCAGTAGATTCGACAGGATGGGCGAGCAGTACTTC. Protein: CASRFDRMGEQYF. Using reference TRBV19 and TRBJ2-7 for the parts outside the CDR3, the full variable domain is DGGITQSPKYLFRKEGQNVTLSCEQNLNHDAMYWYRQDPGQGLRLIYYSQIVNDFQKGDIAEGYSVSREKKESFPLTVTSAQKNPTAFYLCASRFDRMGEQYFGPGTRLTVT.

Concerning this clone itself: At one boundary the junction diverges from the germline segment, which might be a read error. The chain carries TRBV9 and TRBJ1-3; D not certain. The CDR3 contains 16 residues. The germline V gene has CDR1 SGDLS and CDR2 YYNGEE. The CDR3 DNA sequence: TGTACCAGCAGCCGGGAGGGATCTAACTCTGGAAACACCATATATTTT. Protein product: CTSSREGSNSGNTIYF.

This clone was detected once. This chain joins TRBV11-2 and TRBJ2-1; a weak D match, TRBD2 (5 bases). Trimming stripped 5 bases from V and 5 bases from J, with 16 bases between. This CDR3 region has 15 residues. The germline V gene has CDR1 SGHAT and CDR2 FQNNGV. CDR3 residues: CASSPRSRADNEQFF. CDR3 in DNA: TGTGCCAGCAGCCCGCGTTCGAGGGCCGACAATGAGCAGTTCTTC.

This chain joins TRBV4-1 and TRBJ1-6; possibly TRBD1 for D (6 bases). Germline loops: CDR1 MGHRA, CDR2 YSYEKL. V shed 0 bases and J shed 7 bases, with 13 bases lying between them. The CDR3 extends over 16 amino acids. The CDR3 DNA reads as TGCGCCAGCAGCCAAGATCTTCAGGGGAGAAATTCACCCCTCCACTTT. The encoded protein is CASSQDLQGRNSPLHF.

The V and J genes are TRBV28 and TRBJ2-4; D is possibly TRBD1 (6 bases). Per germline, CDR1 MDHEN and CDR2 SYDVKM. CDR3 length: 16 amino acids. The V end was cut by 6 bases, the J end by 0 bases, with 15 bases between. The CDR3 region has the DNA TGTGCCAGCAGAAAAGGGGGTGACCTAGCCAAAAACATTCAGTACTTC. The encoded protein is CASRKGGDLAKNIQYF.

This chain joins TRBV19 and TRBJ2-7, with D perhaps matching TRBD1 (6 bases). Trimming cost V 5 bases and J 3 bases, with 11 bases left between them. Germline V CDR1 and CDR2: LNHDA, SQIVND (reference sequence). CDR3 length: 13 amino acids. CDR3 protein: CASSYGTHYEQYF. The CDR3 DNA sequence: TGTGCCAGTAGTTACGGGACACACTACGAGCAGTACTTC.

The count of this clone is one. CDR3 bases: TGCGCCAGCAGCCAAAACGGTTACAATGAGCAGTTCTTC. This codes for CASSQNGYNEQFF. This rearrangement joins TRBV4-3 to TRBJ2-1; D remains ambiguous. The CDR3 has 13 residues. The ends were cut back, 2 bases at V and 4 bases at J, with 6 bases in the middle. Germline lookup yields CDR1 LGHNA and CDR2 YSLEER.

This chain uses TRBV7-2 with TRBJ2-3; D not certain. The germline V gene has CDR1 SGHTA and CDR2 FQGNSA. Trimming shortened V by 5 bases and J by 2 bases, and 14 bases separated the two germline ends. CDR3 length: 15 residues. CDR3 region: CASSPPGSTTDTQYF. The CDR3 bases are TGTGCCAGCAGCCCCCCCGGGTCTACCACAGATACGCAGTATTTT.

V usage is TRBV29-1 and J usage is TRBJ1-6; D possibly corresponds to TRBD1 (5 bases). Germline V gene lookup returns CDR1 SQVTM and CDR2 ANQGSEA. Trimming shortened V by 1 base and J by 10 bases, and 17 bases separated the two germline ends. This CDR3 is built from 15 residues. CDR3 loop: CSVEGWGKVRSPLHF. CDR3 nucleotide sequence: TGCAGCGTTGAAGGGTGGGGCAAGGTTAGGTCACCCCTCCACTTT.

The genes are TRBV11-3 and TRBJ2-7; D is ambiguous. The ends were cut back, 3 bases at V and 6 bases at J, with 15 bases in the middle. This CDR3 has 14 amino acids. In germline, CDR1 is SGHNT, CDR2 YENEEA. This chain's CDR3 is CASSFIDRSGEQYF. The CDR3 nucleotides read TGTGCCAGCAGCTTTATCGACCGGTCAGGCGAGCAGTACTTC.

J is TRBJ2-1 and V is TRBV10-3; TRBD2 agrees at 15 bases. The CDR3 runs 15 residues. Germline CDR1 ENHRY, CDR2 SYGVKD. The V and J ends lost 6 bases and 9 bases, in that order; junction bases with no gene match: 6. Here the CDR3 reads CAISPEGLAGGEQFF. The CDR3 DNA reads TGTGCCATCAGCCCAGAGGGACTAGCGGGGGGTGAGCAGTTCTTC.

The V and J genes are TRBV4-3 and TRBJ1-4; D not resolved. V was pared by 5 bases and J by 8 bases, with 9 bases between. Germline assignment: CDR1 LGHNA and CDR2 YSLEER. The CDR3 extends over 12 amino acids. CDR3 nucleotide sequence: TGCGCCAGCAGCGCCGAGGGCGAAAAACTGTTTTTT. Residues: CASSAEGEKLFF.

This chain joins TRBV19 and TRBJ1-2; 8 bases agree with TRBD1. The CDR3 length is 20 residues. Germline V gene sequence: CDR1 LNHDA, CDR2 SQIVND (reference sequence). The V gene end was trimmed by 7 bases and the J gene end by 8 bases; junction bases not matched to a gene: 30. CDR3 amino acids: CASKHMGRGRLSRTPGGYTF. CDR3 bases: TGTGCCAGTAAACATATGGGCAGGGGGCGATTGAGCCGAACCCCGGGAGGCTACACCTTC.